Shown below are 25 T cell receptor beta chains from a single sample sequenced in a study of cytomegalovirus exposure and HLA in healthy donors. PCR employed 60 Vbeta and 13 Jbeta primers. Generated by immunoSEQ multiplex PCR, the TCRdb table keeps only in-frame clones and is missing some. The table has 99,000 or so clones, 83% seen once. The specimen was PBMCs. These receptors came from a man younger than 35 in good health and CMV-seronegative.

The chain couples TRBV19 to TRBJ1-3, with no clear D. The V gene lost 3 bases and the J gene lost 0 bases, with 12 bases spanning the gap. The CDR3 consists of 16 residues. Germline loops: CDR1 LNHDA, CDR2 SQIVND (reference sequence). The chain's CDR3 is CASSIPGGLSGNTIYF. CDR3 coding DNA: TGTGCCAGTAGTATTCCCGGAGGCCTCTCTGGAAACACCATATATTTT.

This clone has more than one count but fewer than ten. CDR3 DNA: TGTGCCAGCAGTTTATGGGGACTAGCCCACAATGAGCAGTTCTTC. This translates into CASSLWGLAHNEQFF. The rearrangement uses TRBV27 and TRBJ2-1, with 9 bases identical to TRBD2. With 1 base clipped from V and 5 bases from J, the junction kept 3 bases outside the gene matches. Germline V CDR1 and CDR2: MNHEY, SMNVEV (reference sequence). This CDR3 has 15 residues.

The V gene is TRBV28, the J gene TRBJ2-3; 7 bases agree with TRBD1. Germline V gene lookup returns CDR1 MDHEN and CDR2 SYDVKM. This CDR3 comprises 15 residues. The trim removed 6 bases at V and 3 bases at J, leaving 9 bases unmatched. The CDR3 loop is CASSTTRGWTDTQYF. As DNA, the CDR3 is TGTGCCAGCAGCACAACCAGGGGGTGGACAGATACGCAGTATTTT. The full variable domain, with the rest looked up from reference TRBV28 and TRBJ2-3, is DVKVTQSSRYLVKRTGEKVFLECVQDMDHENMFWYRQDPGLGLRLIYFSYDVKMKEKGDIPEGYSVSREKKERFSLILESASTNQTSMYLCASSTTRGWTDTQYFGPGTRLTVL.

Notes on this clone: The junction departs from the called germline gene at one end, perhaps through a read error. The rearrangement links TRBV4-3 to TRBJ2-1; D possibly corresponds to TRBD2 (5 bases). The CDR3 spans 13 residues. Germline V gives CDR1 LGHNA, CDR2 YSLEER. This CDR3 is CASSQDRRAALVF. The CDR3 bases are TGCGCCAGCAGCCAAGATCGAAGAGCGGCGTTGGTCTTC.

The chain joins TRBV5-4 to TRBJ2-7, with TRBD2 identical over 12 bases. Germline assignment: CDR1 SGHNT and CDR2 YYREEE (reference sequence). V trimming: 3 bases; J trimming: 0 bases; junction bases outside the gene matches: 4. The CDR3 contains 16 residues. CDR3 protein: CASSSASGRGSYEQYF. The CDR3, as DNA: TGTGCCAGCAGCTCCGCTAGCGGGAGGGGCTCCTACGAGCAGTACTTC.

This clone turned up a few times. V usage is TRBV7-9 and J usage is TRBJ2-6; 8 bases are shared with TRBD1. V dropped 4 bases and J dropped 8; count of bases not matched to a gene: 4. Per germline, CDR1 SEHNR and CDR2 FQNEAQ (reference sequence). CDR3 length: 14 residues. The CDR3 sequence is CASSSDRVPNVLTF. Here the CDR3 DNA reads TGTGCCAGCAGCTCGGACAGGGTACCCAACGTCCTGACTTTC. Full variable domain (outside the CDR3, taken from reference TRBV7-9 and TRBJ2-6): DTGVSQNPRHKITKRGQNVTFRCDPISEHNRLYWYRQTLGQGPEFLTYFQNEAQLEKSRLLSDRFSAERPKGSFSTLEIQRTEQGDSAMYLCASSSDRVPNVLTFGAGSRLTVL.

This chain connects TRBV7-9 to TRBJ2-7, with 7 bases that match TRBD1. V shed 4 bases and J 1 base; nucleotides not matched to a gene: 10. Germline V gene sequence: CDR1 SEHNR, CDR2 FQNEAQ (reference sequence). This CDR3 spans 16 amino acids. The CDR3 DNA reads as TGTGCCAGCAGCTCACCCGGACAGGCCCGTTCCTACGAGCAGTACTTC. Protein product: CASSSPGQARSYEQYF. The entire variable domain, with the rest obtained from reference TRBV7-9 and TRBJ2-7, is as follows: DTGVSQNPRHKITKRGQNVTFRCDPISEHNRLYWYRQTLGQGPEFLTYFQNEAQLEKSRLLSDRFSAERPKGSFSTLEIQRTEQGDSAMYLCASSSPGQARSYEQYFGPGTRLTVT.

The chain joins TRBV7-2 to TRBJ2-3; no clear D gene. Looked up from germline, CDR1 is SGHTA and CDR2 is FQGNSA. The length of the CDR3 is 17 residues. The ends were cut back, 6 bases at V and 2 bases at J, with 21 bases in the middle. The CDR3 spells CASRLRSANFPTDTQYF. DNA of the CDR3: TGTGCCAGCAGATTACGGAGCGCGAACTTCCCCACAGATACGCAGTATTTT.

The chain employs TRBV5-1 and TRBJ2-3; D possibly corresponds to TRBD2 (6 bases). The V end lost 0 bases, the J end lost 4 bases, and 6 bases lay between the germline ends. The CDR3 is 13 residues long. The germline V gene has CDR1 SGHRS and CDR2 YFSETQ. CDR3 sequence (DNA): TGCGCCAGCAGCTTGGGACTAGCAGATACGCAGTATTTT. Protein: CASSLGLADTQYF.

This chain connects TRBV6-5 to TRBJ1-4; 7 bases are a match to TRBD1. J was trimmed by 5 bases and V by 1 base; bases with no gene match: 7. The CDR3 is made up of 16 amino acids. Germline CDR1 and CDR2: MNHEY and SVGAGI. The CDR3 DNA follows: TGTGCCAGCAGTTACTACGGGACAGCGAGAAATGAAAAACTGTTTTTT. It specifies CASSYYGTARNEKLFF.

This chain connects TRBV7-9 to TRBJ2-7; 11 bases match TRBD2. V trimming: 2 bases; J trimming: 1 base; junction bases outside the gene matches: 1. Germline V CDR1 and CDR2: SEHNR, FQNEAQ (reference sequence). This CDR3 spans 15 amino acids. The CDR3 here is CASSLLAGGSYEQYF. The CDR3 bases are TGTGCCAGCAGCTTACTAGCGGGAGGATCCTACGAGCAGTACTTC.

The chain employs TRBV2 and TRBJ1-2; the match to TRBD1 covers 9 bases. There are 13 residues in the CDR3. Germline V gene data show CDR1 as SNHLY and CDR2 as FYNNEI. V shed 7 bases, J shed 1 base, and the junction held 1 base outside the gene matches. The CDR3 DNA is TGTGCCAGCACGGGACAGGGTAACTATGGCTACACCTTC. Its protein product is CASTGQGNYGYTF.

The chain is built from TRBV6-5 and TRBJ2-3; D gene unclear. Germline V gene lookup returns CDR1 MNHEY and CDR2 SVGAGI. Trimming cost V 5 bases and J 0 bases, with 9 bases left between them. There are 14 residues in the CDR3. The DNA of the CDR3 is TGTGCCAGCAGTCCTAATTCTAGCACAGATACGCAGTATTTT. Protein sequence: CASSPNSSTDTQYF.

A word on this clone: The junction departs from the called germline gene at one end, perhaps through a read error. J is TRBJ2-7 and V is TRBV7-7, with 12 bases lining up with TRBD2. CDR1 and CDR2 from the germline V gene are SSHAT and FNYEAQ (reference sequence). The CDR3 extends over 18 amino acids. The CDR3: CASSLAPQTSGSSYEQYF. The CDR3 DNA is TGTGCTAGCAGCTTAGCGCCCCAGACTAGCGGGAGCTCCTACGAGCAGTACTTC.

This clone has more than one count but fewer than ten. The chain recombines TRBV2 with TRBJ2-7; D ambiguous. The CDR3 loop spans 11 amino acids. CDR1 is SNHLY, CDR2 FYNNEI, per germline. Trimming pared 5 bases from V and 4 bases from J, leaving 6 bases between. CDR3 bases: TGTGCCAGCAGTCCCAGGTACGAGCAGTACTTC. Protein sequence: CASSPRYEQYF.

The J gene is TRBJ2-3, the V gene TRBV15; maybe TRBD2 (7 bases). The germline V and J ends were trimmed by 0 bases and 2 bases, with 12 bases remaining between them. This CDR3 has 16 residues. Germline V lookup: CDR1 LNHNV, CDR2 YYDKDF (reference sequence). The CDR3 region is CATSRDRAGATDTQYF. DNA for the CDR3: TGTGCCACCAGCAGAGATAGGGCGGGGGCCACAGATACGCAGTATTTT.

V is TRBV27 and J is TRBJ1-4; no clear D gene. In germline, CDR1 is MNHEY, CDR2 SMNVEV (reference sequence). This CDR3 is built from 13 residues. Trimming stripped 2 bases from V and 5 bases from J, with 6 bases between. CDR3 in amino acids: CASSLLGNEKLFF. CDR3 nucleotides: TGTGCCAGCAGTTTACTCGGGAATGAAAAACTGTTTTTT.

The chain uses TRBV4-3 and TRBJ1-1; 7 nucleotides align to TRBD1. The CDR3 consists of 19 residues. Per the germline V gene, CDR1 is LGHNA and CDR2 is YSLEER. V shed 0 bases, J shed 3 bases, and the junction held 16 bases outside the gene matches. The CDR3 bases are TGCGCCAGCAGCCAAGATCGAAGGGCGGCAGGGGGAGGAGACACTGAAGCTTTCTTT. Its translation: CASSQDRRAAGGGDTEAFF.

CDR3 bases: TGCGCCAGCAGTGAGCACAGGGGAACGAACACTGAAGCTTTCTTT. Its protein is CASSEHRGTNTEAFF. This chain connects TRBV10-1 to TRBJ1-1; TRBD1 matches at 7 bases. CDR3 length: 15 amino acids. In germline, CDR1 is WNHNN, CDR2 SYGVQD (reference sequence). V trimming: 2 bases; J trimming: 1 base; junction bases outside the gene matches: 4.

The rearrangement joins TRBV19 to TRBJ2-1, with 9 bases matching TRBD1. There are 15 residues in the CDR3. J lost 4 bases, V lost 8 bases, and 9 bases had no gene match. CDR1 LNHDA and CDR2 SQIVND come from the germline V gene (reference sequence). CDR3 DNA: TGTGCCAGTCGTTTGGGACAGGGAAATTACAATGAGCAGTTCTTC. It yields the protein CASRLGQGNYNEQFF. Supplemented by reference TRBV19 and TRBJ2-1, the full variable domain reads DGGITQSPKYLFRKEGQNVTLSCEQNLNHDAMYWYRQDPGQGLRLIYYSQIVNDFQKGDIAEGYSVSREKKESFPLTVTSAQKNPTAFYLCASRLGQGNYNEQFFGPGTRLTVL.

CDR3: CSVPQGSIYGYTF. As DNA, the CDR3 is TGCAGCGTACCCCAGGGGAGCATCTATGGCTACACCTTC. The chain recombines TRBV29-1 with TRBJ1-2, with D maybe TRBD1 (6 bases). CDR3 length equals 13 residues. V was trimmed by 6 bases and J by 4 bases, leaving 15 bases between them. The germline CDR1 and CDR2 sequences are SQVTM and ANQGSEA.

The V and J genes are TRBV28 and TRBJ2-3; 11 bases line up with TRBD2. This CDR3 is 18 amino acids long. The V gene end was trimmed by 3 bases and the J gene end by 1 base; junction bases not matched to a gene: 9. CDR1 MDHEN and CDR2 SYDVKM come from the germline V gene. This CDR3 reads CASSFPRLAGTRTDTQYF. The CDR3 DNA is TGTGCCAGCAGTTTCCCCAGACTAGCGGGGACACGCACAGATACGCAGTATTTT. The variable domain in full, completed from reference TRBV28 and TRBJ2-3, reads DVKVTQSSRYLVKRTGEKVFLECVQDMDHENMFWYRQDPGLGLRLIYFSYDVKMKEKGDIPEGYSVSREKKERFSLILESASTNQTSMYLCASSFPRLAGTRTDTQYFGPGTRLTVL.

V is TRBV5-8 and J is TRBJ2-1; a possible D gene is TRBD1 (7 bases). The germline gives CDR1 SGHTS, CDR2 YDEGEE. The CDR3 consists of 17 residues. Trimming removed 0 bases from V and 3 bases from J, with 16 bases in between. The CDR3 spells CASSLEVPGGLYNEQFF. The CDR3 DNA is TGTGCCAGCAGCTTGGAGGTCCCAGGGGGACTCTACAATGAGCAGTTCTTC.

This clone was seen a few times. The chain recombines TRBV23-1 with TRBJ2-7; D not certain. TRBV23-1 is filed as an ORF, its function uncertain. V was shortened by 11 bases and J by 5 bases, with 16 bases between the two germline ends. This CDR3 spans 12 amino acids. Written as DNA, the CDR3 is TGCGCCCACGAAAGAGGCGCCCACGAGCAGTACTTC. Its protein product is CAHERGAHEQYF.

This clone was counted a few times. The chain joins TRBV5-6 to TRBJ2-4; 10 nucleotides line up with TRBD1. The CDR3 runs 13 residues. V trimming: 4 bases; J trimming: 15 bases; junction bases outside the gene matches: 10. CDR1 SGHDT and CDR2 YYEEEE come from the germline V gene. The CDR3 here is CASSPKRQGAPYF. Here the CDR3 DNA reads TGTGCCAGCAGCCCAAAACGACAGGGGGCCCCGTACTTC.